A single sample gave rise to the 18 T cell receptor beta chains below, sequenced in a study of PD-L1 blockade in urothelial cancer. Indicated time point: peripheral blood 6 weeks after treatment start. Only in-frame clones appear in the TCRdb table, and some are missing; sequencing was by immunoSEQ multiplex PCR. The sample shows about 45,000 clones, about 90% of them seen only once. This specimen consisted of PBMCs, obtained around atezolizumab (anti-PD-L1) treatment. These receptors were collected from a man aged 65-85 years with urothelial cancer.

This chain connects TRBV19 to TRBJ2-5; 10 bases are shared with TRBD1. The J call may be incorrect, as the DNA end agrees better with TRBJ2-7. Per the germline V gene, CDR1 is LNHDA and CDR2 is SQIVND (reference sequence). The CDR3 consists of 16 residues. The CDR3 here is CASSPAPGQGTYEQYF. CDR3 bases: TGTGCCAGTAGTCCTGCACCGGGACAGGGGACTTACGAGCAGTACTTC.

J is TRBJ1-5 and V is TRBV28; 7 nucleotides align to TRBD1. CDR1 is MDHEN and CDR2 is SYDVKM in the germline V gene. CDR3 size: 18 residues. After removal of 4 bases from V and 0 bases from J, the junction contained 12 bases not matched to a gene. CDR3 sequence: CASSSGTASRPSNQPQHF. The CDR3 DNA reads TGTGCCAGCAGTTCCGGGACAGCTAGCAGACCTAGCAATCAGCCCCAGCATTTT.

The chain combines TRBV28 with TRBJ2-2, with D possibly matching TRBD1 (5 bases). The CDR3 has 16 amino acids. Between the trimmed V and J ends, which lost 7 bases and 4 bases, there was a span of 19 bases. Germline CDR1 and CDR2: MDHEN and SYDVKM. The CDR3 loop reads CASIHTSRVATGELFF. The CDR3 nucleotides are TGTGCCAGCATTCATACGAGCAGGGTGGCCACCGGGGAGCTGTTTTTT.

J is TRBJ2-5 and V is TRBV5-5, with a possible D match to TRBD1 (6 bases). The CDR3 has 15 amino acids. The V gene lost 5 bases and the J gene lost 1 base, with 15 bases spanning the gap. CDR1 is SGHKS, CDR2 YYEKEE, per germline (reference sequence). DNA for the CDR3: TGTGCCAGCAGGAGTATGGGACACCCCCAAGAGACCCAGTACTTC. Encoded protein: CASRSMGHPQETQYF. The full variable domain, rest sourced from reference TRBV5-5 and TRBJ2-5, is DAGVTQSPTHLIKTRGQQVTLRCSPISGHKSVSWYQQVLGQGPQFIFQYYEKEERGRGNFPDRFSARQFPNYSSELNVNALLLGDSALYLCASRSMGHPQETQYFGPGTRLLVL.

The gene calls are TRBV5-5 and TRBJ1-1; weak D call: TRBD1 (6 bases). V lost 0 bases to trimming and J lost 1 base, with 7 bases between them. CDR3 size: 14 residues. Germline V lookup: CDR1 SGHKS, CDR2 YYEKEE (reference sequence). In DNA, the CDR3 is TGTGCCAGCAGCTTGGACAGGGCGAACACTGAAGCTTTCTTT. It encodes CASSLDRANTEAFF.

The chain combines TRBV10-1 with TRBJ2-1, with TRBD2 identical over 9 bases. The CDR3 has 15 amino acids. V shed 3 bases, J shed 5 bases, and the junction held 5 bases outside the gene matches. The V gene's germline CDR1 is WNHNN and CDR2 SYGVQD (reference sequence). CDR3 in DNA: TGCGCCAGCAGTGACGGCGGGAGGGGAAACAATGAGCAGTTCTTC. Its translation: CASSDGGRGNNEQFF.

This sequence joins TRBV6-5 and TRBJ2-1; 7 bases agree with TRBD2. CDR1 is MNHEY and CDR2 is SVGAGI in the germline V gene. With V trimmed by 7 bases and J by 10 bases, 16 bases remained unmatched. The CDR3 spans 15 residues. Written as DNA, the CDR3 is TGTGCCAGCATGCGGGGGAGCCAACCCTCGGGGGAGCAGTTCTTC. This codes for CASMRGSQPSGEQFF.

The V gene is TRBV6-5, the J gene TRBJ1-4; D is possibly TRBD1 (5 bases). V was cut by 0 bases and J by 3 bases, with 11 bases left in between. Germline CDR1 and CDR2: MNHEY and SVGAGI. The CDR3 contains 16 residues. CDR3 in DNA: TGTGCCAGCAGTTACTCGGGGTCGGGGGCTAATGAAAAACTGTTTTTT. Residues: CASSYSGSGANEKLFF.

This clone was seen once. V gene TRBV7-9 combines with J gene TRBJ2-1, with TRBD2 as a possible D gene (5 bases). The V end was cut by 5 bases, the J end by 0 bases, with 14 bases between. Germline lookup yields CDR1 SEHNR and CDR2 FQNEAQ (reference sequence). The CDR3 contains 16 residues. As DNA, the CDR3 is TGTGCCAGCAGCCCTTTAGCGTTGAGCTCCTACAATGAGCAGTTCTTC. Its protein product is CASSPLALSSYNEQFF.

This clone appeared a few times. The chain carries TRBV30 and TRBJ1-2, with no clear D. The V gene lost 7 bases and the J gene lost 3 bases, with 9 bases spanning the gap. The length of the CDR3 is 11 residues. The germline V gene has CDR1 GTSNPN and CDR2 SVGIG (reference sequence). CDR3 nucleotides: TGTGCCTCCCAGGCCTACTATGGCTACACCTTC. Its translation: CASQAYYGYTF.

V is TRBV5-6 and J is TRBJ2-5; D may be TRBD2 (6 bases). Looked up from germline, CDR1 is SGHDT and CDR2 is YYEEEE. V was shortened by 4 bases and J by 1 base, with 17 bases between the two germline ends. The CDR3 is made up of 16 amino acids. Written as DNA, the CDR3 is TGTGCCAGCAGCCGGCGGTTTAACGGGGGCCAAGAGACCCAGTACTTC. Translation: CASSRRFNGGQETQYF. The complete variable domain, with remaining parts taken from reference TRBV5-6 and TRBJ2-5, reads DAGVTQSPTHLIKTRGQQVTLRCSPKSGHDTVSWYQQALGQGPQFIFQYYEEEERQRGNFPDRFSGHQFPNYSSELNVNALLLGDSALYLCASSRRFNGGQETQYFGPGTRLLVL.

This rearrangement joins TRBV6-5 to TRBJ2-7, with no clear D. Germline-derived CDR1 and CDR2 are MNHEY and SVGAGI. V was shortened by 0 bases and J by 2 bases, with 11 bases between the two germline ends. This CDR3 is built from 15 residues. The CDR3 DNA sequence: TGTGCCAGCAGTTACTCACCCAGAGGTCCCTACGAGCAGTACTTC. Translation gives CASSYSPRGPYEQYF.

In DNA form, the CDR3 reads TGTGCCAGCAGTGATGTGACGGGACGGGAGTACGAGCAGTACTTC. Residues: CASSDVTGREYEQYF. This chain joins TRBV6-4 and TRBJ2-7; TRBD2 might be the D (6 bases). The V and J ends lost 3 bases and 4 bases respectively, with 16 bases between them. This CDR3 has 15 amino acids. Germline assignment: CDR1 MRHNA and CDR2 SNTAGT.

The rearrangement links TRBV7-2 to TRBJ2-7, with TRBD2 as a possible D gene (5 bases). This CDR3 has 17 amino acids. CDR1 is SGHTA and CDR2 is FQGNSA in the germline V gene. Trimming left V 4 bases short and J 1 base short, with 20 bases between. CDR3 sequence reads: CASSSPFGLARSYEQYF. Written as DNA, the CDR3 is TGTGCCAGCAGCTCCCCCTTTGGGCTAGCTAGGTCCTACGAGCAGTACTTC.

V gene TRBV28 combines with J gene TRBJ1-1, with 8 bases fitting TRBD1. Germline assignment: CDR1 MDHEN and CDR2 SYDVKM. Trimming took 5 bases from V and 3 from J; bases not matched to a gene: 2. The CDR3 has 13 amino acids. CDR3 DNA: TGTGCCAGCAGTGGGGACAGGTACACTGAAGCTTTCTTT. Its translation is CASSGDRYTEAFF.

The CDR3 loop is CASSQDRGRRVTEAFF. As DNA, the CDR3 is TGTGCCAGCAGCCAGGACAGGGGGCGCCGGGTCACTGAAGCTTTCTTT. J is TRBJ1-1 and V is TRBV7-2, with 11 bases matching TRBD1. V was pared by 5 bases and J by 4 bases, with 9 bases of the junction left unmatched. CDR1 and CDR2 (germline): SGHTA, FQGNSA. The CDR3 runs to 16 residues.

This clone has just one count. The rearrangement links TRBV14 to TRBJ2-3; D unresolved. This CDR3 spans 15 amino acids. V was cut by 0 bases and J by 5 bases, with 12 bases left in between. Germline V gene sequence: CDR1 SGHDN, CDR2 FVKESK. CDR3 residues: CASSQDFRFGDTQYF. The CDR3 nucleotides are TGTGCCAGCAGCCAAGATTTCCGGTTTGGAGATACGCAGTATTTT. Supplemented by reference TRBV14 and TRBJ2-3, the full variable domain reads EAGVTQFPSHSVIEKGQTVTLRCDPISGHDNLYWYRRVMGKEIKFLLHFVKESKQDESGMPNNRFLAERTGGTYSTLKVQPAELEDSGVYFCASSQDFRFGDTQYFGPGTRLTVL.

In this sample, this clone turned up once. The chain employs TRBV5-1 and TRBJ1-5; no firm D call. The V gene lost 0 bases and the J gene lost 0 bases, with 7 bases spanning the gap. Germline V gene data show CDR1 as SGHRS and CDR2 as YFSETQ. The CDR3 extends over 15 amino acids. Here the CDR3 DNA reads TGCGCCAGCAGCTTGGACGGTATTAGCAATCAGCCCCAGCATTTT. Protein sequence: CASSLDGISNQPQHF. The full variable domain, with the rest looked up from reference TRBV5-1 and TRBJ1-5, is KAGVTQTPRYLIKTRGQQVTLSCSPISGHRSVSWYQQTPGQGLQFLFEYFSETQRNKGNFPGRFSGRQFSNSRSEMNVSTLELGDSALYLCASSLDGISNQPQHFGDGTRLSIL.